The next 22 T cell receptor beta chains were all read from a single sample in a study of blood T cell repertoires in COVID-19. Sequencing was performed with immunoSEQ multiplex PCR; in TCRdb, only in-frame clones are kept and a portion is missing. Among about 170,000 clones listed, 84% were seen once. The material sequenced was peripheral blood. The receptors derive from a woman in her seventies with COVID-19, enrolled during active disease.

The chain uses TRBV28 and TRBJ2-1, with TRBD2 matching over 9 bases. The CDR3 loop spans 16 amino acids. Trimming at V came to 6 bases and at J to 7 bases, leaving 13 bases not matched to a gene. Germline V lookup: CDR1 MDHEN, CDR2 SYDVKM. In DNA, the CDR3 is TGTGCCAGCAGGCCTGCCGCGGCGGGAGGGCTGAATGAGCAGTTCTTC. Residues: CASRPAAAGGLNEQFF.

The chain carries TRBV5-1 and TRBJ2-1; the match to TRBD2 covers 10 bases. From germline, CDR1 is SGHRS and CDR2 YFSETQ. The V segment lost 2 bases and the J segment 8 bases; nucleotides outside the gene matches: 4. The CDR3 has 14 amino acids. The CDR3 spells CASSFGTSAYEQFF. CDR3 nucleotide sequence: TGCGCCAGCAGCTTTGGGACTAGCGCCTATGAGCAGTTCTTC.

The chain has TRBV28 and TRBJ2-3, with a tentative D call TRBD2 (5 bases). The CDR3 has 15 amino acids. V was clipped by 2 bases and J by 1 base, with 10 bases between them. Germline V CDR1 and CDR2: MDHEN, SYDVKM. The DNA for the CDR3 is TGTGCCAGCAGTTTAGGCCAGAGGGGCACAGATACGCAGTATTTT. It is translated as CASSLGQRGTDTQYF.

In DNA, the CDR3 is TGCGCCAGCAGCCAAGATCACAGTGAGCAGTTCTTC. This encodes CASSQDHSEQFF. The genes are TRBV4-1 and TRBJ2-1; D remains ambiguous. Germline V gene lookup returns CDR1 MGHRA and CDR2 YSYEKL. The CDR3 runs 12 residues. V lost 0 bases, J lost 9 bases, and 6 bases lay in between.

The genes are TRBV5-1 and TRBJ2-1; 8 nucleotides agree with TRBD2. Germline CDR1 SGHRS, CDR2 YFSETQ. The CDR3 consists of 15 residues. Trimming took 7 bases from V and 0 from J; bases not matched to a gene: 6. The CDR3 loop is CASARAGASYNEQFF. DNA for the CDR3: TGCGCCAGCGCTAGAGCGGGAGCCTCCTACAATGAGCAGTTCTTC.

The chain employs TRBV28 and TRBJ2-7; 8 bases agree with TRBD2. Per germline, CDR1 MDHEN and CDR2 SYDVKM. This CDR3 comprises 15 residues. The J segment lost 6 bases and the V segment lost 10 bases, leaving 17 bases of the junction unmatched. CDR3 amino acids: CATFPSGPNRREQYF. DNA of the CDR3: TGTGCCACCTTTCCTAGCGGGCCCAACCGTCGCGAGCAGTACTTC.

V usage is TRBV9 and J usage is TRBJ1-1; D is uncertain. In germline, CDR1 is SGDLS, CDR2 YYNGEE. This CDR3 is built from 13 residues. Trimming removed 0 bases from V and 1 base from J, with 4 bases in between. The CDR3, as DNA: TGTGCCAGCAGCGTAGTTCAGAACACTGAAGCTTTCTTT. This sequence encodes CASSVVQNTEAFF. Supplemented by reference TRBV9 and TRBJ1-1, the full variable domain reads DSGVTQTPKHLITATGQRVTLRCSPRSGDLSVYWYQQSLDQGLQFLIQYYNGEERAKGNILERFSAQQFPDLHSELNLSSLELGDSALYFCASSVVQNTEAFFGQGTRLTVV.

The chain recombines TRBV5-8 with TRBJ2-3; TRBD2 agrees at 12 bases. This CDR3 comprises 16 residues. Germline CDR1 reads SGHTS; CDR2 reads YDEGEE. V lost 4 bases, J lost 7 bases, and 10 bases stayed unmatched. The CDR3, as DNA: TGTGCCAGCAGCCTGAAGACTAGCGGGGGCCTTCATACGCAGTATTTT. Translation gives CASSLKTSGGLHTQYF.

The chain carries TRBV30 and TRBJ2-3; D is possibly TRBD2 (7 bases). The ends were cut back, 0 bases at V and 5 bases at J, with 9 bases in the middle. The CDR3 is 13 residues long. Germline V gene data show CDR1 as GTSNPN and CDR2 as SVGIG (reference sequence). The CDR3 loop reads CAWSVGGVDTQYF. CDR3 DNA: TGTGCCTGGAGTGTAGGGGGGGTAGATACGCAGTATTTT.

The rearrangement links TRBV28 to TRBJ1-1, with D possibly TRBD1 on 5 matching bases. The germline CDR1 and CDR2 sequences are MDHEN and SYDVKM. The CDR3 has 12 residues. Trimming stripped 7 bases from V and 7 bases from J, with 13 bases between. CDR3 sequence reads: CASTARGHEAFF. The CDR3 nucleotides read TGTGCCAGCACTGCCAGAGGACATGAAGCTTTCTTT.

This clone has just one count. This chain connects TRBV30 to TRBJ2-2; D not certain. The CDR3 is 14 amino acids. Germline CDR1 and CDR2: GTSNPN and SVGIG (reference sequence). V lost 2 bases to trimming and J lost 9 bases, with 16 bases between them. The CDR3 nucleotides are TGTGCCTGGAGTCTGGCAGTTAATATTAGGGAGCTGTTTTTT. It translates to CAWSLAVNIRELFF.

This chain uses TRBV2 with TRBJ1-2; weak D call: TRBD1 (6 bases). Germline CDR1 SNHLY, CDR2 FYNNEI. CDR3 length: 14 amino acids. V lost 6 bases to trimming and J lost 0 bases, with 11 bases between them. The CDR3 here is CASREDSANYGYTF. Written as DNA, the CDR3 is TGTGCCAGCAGGGAGGACAGCGCTAACTATGGCTACACCTTC.

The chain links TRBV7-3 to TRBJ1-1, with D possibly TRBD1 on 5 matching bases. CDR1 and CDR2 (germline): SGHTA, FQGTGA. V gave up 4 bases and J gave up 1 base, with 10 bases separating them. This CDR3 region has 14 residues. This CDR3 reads CASSSQGGNTEAFF. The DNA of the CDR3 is TGTGCCAGCAGCTCCCAGGGTGGGAACACTGAAGCTTTCTTT.

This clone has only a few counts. CDR3 DNA: TGTGCCAGCAGTGACCCACGAGACAGGAATCAGCCCCAGCATTTT. Translated: CASSDPRDRNQPQHF. The V call is TRBV2, the J call TRBJ1-5; a weak D match, TRBD1 (6 bases). V lost 3 bases, J lost 4 bases, and 13 bases lay in between. Germline V gene lookup returns CDR1 SNHLY and CDR2 FYNNEI. The CDR3 consists of 15 residues.

The CDR3 protein is CASSQDGTRNLETQYF. CDR3 in DNA: TGTGCCAGCAGCCAAGACGGCACTAGAAATCTGGAGACCCAGTACTTC. The rearrangement uses TRBV4-2 and TRBJ2-5, with D possibly being TRBD2 (5 bases). The CDR3 has 16 residues. The germline V gene has CDR1 LGHNA and CDR2 YNFKEQ. V lost 0 bases to trimming and J lost 5 bases, with 16 bases between them.

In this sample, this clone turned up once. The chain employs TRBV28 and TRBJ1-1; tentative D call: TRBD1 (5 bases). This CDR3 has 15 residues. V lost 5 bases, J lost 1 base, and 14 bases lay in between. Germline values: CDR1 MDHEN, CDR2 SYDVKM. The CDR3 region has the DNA TGTGCCAGCAGTCAACCTAACAGGAAGAACACTGAAGCTTTCTTT. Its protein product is CASSQPNRKNTEAFF.

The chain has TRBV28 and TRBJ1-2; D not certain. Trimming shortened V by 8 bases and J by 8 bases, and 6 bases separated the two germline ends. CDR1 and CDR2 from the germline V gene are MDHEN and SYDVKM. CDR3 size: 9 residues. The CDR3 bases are TGTGCCAGCGGGAGGGGCTACACCTTC. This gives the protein CASGRGYTF.

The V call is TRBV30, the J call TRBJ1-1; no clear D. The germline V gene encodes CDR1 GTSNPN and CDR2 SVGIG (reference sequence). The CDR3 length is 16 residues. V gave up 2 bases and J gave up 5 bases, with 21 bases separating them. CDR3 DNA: TGTGCCTGGAGTTTGGAGGTGTATGGGAGCGGGACTGAAGCTTTCTTT. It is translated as CAWSLEVYGSGTEAFF.

The CDR3 loop reads CASSLSAASFSYEQYF. CDR3 bases: TGTGCCAGCAGCTTATCAGCGGCCTCCTTCTCCTACGAGCAGTACTTC. The chain links TRBV7-8 to TRBJ2-7; weak D call: TRBD2 (5 bases). Trimming took 2 bases from V and 0 from J, leaving 14 bases between them. Per the germline V gene, CDR1 is SGHVS and CDR2 is FQNEAQ. This CDR3 has 16 amino acids.

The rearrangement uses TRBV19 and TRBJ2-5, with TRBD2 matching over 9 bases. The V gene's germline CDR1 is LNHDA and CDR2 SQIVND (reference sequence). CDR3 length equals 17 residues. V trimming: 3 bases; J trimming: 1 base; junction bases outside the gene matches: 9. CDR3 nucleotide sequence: TGTGCCAGTAGTATGGCCAGCCTAGCGGGAATCCAAGAGACCCAGTACTTC. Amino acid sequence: CASSMASLAGIQETQYF.

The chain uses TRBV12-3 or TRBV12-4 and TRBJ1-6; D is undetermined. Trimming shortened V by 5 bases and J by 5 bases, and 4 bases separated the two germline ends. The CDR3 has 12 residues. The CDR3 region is CASSPHNSPLHF. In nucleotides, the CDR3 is TGTGCCAGCAGTCCTCATAATTCACCCCTCCACTTT.

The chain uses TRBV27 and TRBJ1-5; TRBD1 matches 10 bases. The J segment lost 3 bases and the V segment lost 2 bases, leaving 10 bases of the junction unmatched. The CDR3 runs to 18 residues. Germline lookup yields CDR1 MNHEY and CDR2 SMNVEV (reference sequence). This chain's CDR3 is CASSLRGDRGRFNQPQHF. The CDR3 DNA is TGTGCCAGCAGTTTAAGGGGCGACAGGGGGCGCTTCAATCAGCCCCAGCATTTT.